Below, 28 T cell receptor beta chains from the same sample are listed, as sequenced in a study of CD8+CD57+ T cells in acquired aplastic anemia. Genomic DNA constituted the template upon which TCR beta VDJ and CDR3 profiling was performed. TCRdb re-derived calls from the reads in MiXCR, one entry per CDR3 protein. The sample comprises 150,000 to 200,000 distinct CDR3 sequences, around 65% of which are singletons, and about 43% rests with the top ten. Source material: sorted CD4+, CD8+, or CD8+CD57+ T cells (not recorded which) from PBMCs. Receptor source: a human donor with severe aplastic anemia or a healthy control (not recorded which).

The V and J genes are TRBV19 and TRBJ2-5, with D perhaps matching TRBD1 or TRBD2 (5 bases each). The J call may be incorrect, as the DNA end agrees better with TRBJ2-1. The CDR3 runs to 15 residues. CDR1 LNHDA and CDR2 SQIVND come from the germline V gene (reference sequence). The CDR3 reads CASSMAGSGYYEQFF. CDR3 bases: TGTGCCAGTAGTATGGCAGGGAGTGGTTACTATGAGCAGTTCTTC.

The rearrangement joins TRBV2 to TRBJ2-3, with 9 bases lining up with TRBD1. CDR3 size: 14 residues. The ends lost 8 bases at V and 7 bases at J; junction bases unmatched: 10. Per the germline V gene, CDR1 is SNHLY and CDR2 is FYNNEI. The CDR3 is CASCIEDRGYTQYF. CDR3 nucleotides: TGTGCCAGCTGCATAGAGGACAGGGGTTATACGCAGTATTTT.

This clonotype was recorded many times. The genes are TRBV20-1 and TRBJ2-7; the match to TRBD2 covers 15 bases. CDR1 and CDR2 from the germline V gene are DFQATT and SNEGSKA (reference sequence). The CDR3 runs to 15 residues. V was pared by 6 bases and J by 7 bases, with 10 bases of the junction left unmatched. The CDR3 spells CSAPRGGTSGGEQYF. The CDR3 nucleotides read TGCAGTGCGCCCCGAGGGGGGACTAGCGGGGGGGAGCAGTACTTC.

This chain links TRBV7-3 with TRBJ2-2, with D possibly matching TRBD1 (5 bases). CDR1 is SGHTA and CDR2 is FQGTGA in the germline V gene. The CDR3 length is 17 residues. Between the trimmed V and J ends, which lost 2 bases and 0 bases, there was a span of 13 bases. The CDR3 is CASSLSPKGSNTGELFF. DNA for the CDR3: TGTGCCAGCAGCTTATCCCCTAAGGGGTCGAACACCGGGGAGCTGTTTTTT.

This chain connects TRBV2 to TRBJ1-2, with D uncertain. CDR3 size: 15 residues. The ends were cut back, 6 bases at V and 8 bases at J, with 22 bases in the middle. CDR1 and CDR2 (germline): SNHLY, FYNNEI. Here the CDR3 reads CASRLRGLSTLGYTF. DNA for the CDR3: TGTGCCAGCAGGTTGAGAGGCCTATCGACCCTAGGCTACACCTTC.

The J gene is TRBJ1-2, the V gene TRBV29-1; possible D gene TRBD1, 5 bases. The CDR3 contains 14 residues. V lost 8 bases to trimming and J lost 6 bases, with 22 bases between them. The germline gives CDR1 SQVTM, CDR2 ANQGSEA. DNA of the CDR3: TGCAGCTTCTGCCTCGAGGGAGGACAACATGGCTACACCTTC. This translates into CSFCLEGGQHGYTF.

The table lists this clonotype with a count of one. V and J are TRBV20-1 and TRBJ2-1, with D perhaps being TRBD1 or TRBD2 (5 bases each). The germline CDR1 and CDR2 sequences are DFQATT and SNEGSKA (reference sequence). The V gene lost 7 bases and the J gene lost 9 bases, with 19 bases spanning the gap. This CDR3 is 13 amino acids long. The CDR3 DNA follows: TGCAGTGTACTCCGGGACCCCGACAGTGAGCAGTTCTTC. It specifies CSVLRDPDSEQFF.

This clonotype was recorded once. The chain employs TRBV7-2 and TRBJ2-1; 10 nucleotides align to TRBD2. Germline V CDR1 and CDR2: SGHTA, FQGNSA. V was pared by 11 bases and J by 7 bases, with 11 bases of the junction left unmatched. This CDR3 region has 14 residues. Written as DNA, the CDR3 is TGTGCCTCCCAAGGGGGACTAGCGAGAAATGAGCAGTTCTTC. Amino acids: CASQGGLARNEQFF.

This chain uses TRBV7-2 with TRBJ2-3, with TRBD2 matching 14 bases. Germline V lookup: CDR1 SGHTA, CDR2 FQGNSA. The CDR3 sequence is 18 residues long. The trim removed 5 bases at V and 0 bases at J, leaving 7 bases unmatched. The CDR3 sequence: CASSQGLAGGLSTDTQYF. The CDR3 coding sequence is TGTGCCAGCAGCCAAGGACTAGCGGGGGGCCTCAGCACAGATACGCAGTATTTT.

The chain has TRBV25-1 and TRBJ2-5; no reliable D call. In germline, CDR1 is MGHDK, CDR2 SYGVNS. Between the trimmed V and J ends, which lost 4 bases and 5 bases, there was a span of 14 bases. The CDR3 sequence is 14 residues long. Here the CDR3 reads CASSVPGFSETQYF. CDR3 sequence (DNA): TGTGCCAGCAGTGTTCCAGGATTCTCGGAGACCCAGTACTTC.

This clonotype was found many times. The rearrangement joins TRBV7-9 to TRBJ2-3; tentatively, D is TRBD1 (7 bases). V dropped 11 bases and J dropped 4 bases, with 22 bases sitting between them. The CDR3 length is 15 residues. Germline CDR1 reads SEHNR; CDR2 reads FQNEAQ (reference sequence). As DNA, the CDR3 is TGTGCCTCCCTCGACAGGGAGAGGGAGGCAGATACGCAGTATTTT. It translates to CASLDREREADTQYF.

This clonotype was observed a handful of times. This chain connects TRBV30 to TRBJ2-1, with a tentative D call TRBD1 (5 bases). The germline V gene encodes CDR1 GTSNPN and CDR2 SVGIG (reference sequence). This CDR3 is 13 amino acids long. Trimming took off 5 bases at V and 5 bases at J, with 13 bases between the two ends. The DNA of the CDR3 is TGTGCCTGGGCGGCAGGGTTCCACAATGAGCAGTTCTTC. Translation gives CAWAAGFHNEQFF.

J is TRBJ2-5 and V is TRBV25-1; 14 nucleotides line up with TRBD2. The germline CDR1 and CDR2 sequences are MGHDK and SYGVNS. V was pared by 2 bases and J by 1 base, with 0 bases of the junction left unmatched. The CDR3 contains 16 residues. Here the CDR3 reads CASSEGTSGGQETQYF. CDR3 nucleotides: TGTGCCAGCAGTGAAGGGACTAGCGGGGGCCAAGAGACCCAGTACTTC.

The genes are TRBV20-1 and TRBJ2-5; TRBD2 matches 11 bases. V shed 6 bases and J 0 bases; nucleotides not matched to a gene: 6. This CDR3 has 15 amino acids. Germline V gives CDR1 DFQATT, CDR2 SNEGSKA (reference sequence). CDR3 sequence reads: CSALKLAGDQETQYF. The CDR3 DNA is TGCAGTGCCCTGAAACTAGCGGGGGACCAAGAGACCCAGTACTTC.

This clonotype was recorded at least ten times. The chain has TRBV5-1 and TRBJ2-1; no reliable D call. This CDR3 has 14 residues. Per the germline V gene, CDR1 is SGHRS and CDR2 is YFSETQ. Trimming removed 0 bases from V and 8 bases from J, with 12 bases in between. The CDR3 loop reads CASSLVSLRDEQFF. The CDR3 region has the DNA TGCGCCAGCAGCTTGGTGTCCCTACGCGATGAGCAGTTCTTC.

The table lists this clonotype with a count of one. The chain carries TRBV19 and TRBJ2-3, with 7 bases identical to TRBD2. The V gene end was trimmed by 3 bases and the J gene end by 6 bases; junction bases not matched to a gene: 12. CDR1 LNHDA and CDR2 SQIVND come from the germline V gene (reference sequence). The CDR3 runs 16 residues. CDR3 sequence (DNA): TGTGCCAGTAGTATGAGGGCGGGGGTGAGACAGGATACGCAGTATTTT. Its protein is CASSMRAGVRQDTQYF.

The chain employs TRBV3-1 and TRBJ2-1; D may correspond to TRBD1 or TRBD2 (5 bases each). CDR1 and CDR2 from the germline V gene are LGHDT and YNNKEL (reference sequence). V lost 8 bases and J 9 bases, leaving 20 bases between the germline ends. The CDR3 covers 14 residues. The CDR3 DNA follows: TGTGCCAGCCGAACGGGGCATAAGGCTGTTGAGCAGTTCTTC. Its translation is CASRTGHKAVEQFF.

The rearrangement uses TRBV11-2 and TRBJ2-2; 9 bases are shared with TRBD1. Germline CDR1 SGHAT, CDR2 FQNNGV. The length of the CDR3 is 19 residues. The J segment lost 3 bases and the V segment lost 4 bases, leaving 15 bases of the junction unmatched. The CDR3 protein is CASSWLPAGTGRYTGELFF. CDR3 DNA sequence: TGTGCCAGCAGCTGGCTACCTGCCGGGACAGGGAGATACACCGGGGAGCTGTTTTTT. Supplemented by reference TRBV11-2 and TRBJ2-2, the full variable domain reads EAGVAQSPRYKIIEKRQSVAFWCNPISGHATLYWYQQILGQGPKLLIQFQNNGVVDDSQLPKDRFSAERLKGVDSTLKIQPAKLEDSAVYLCASSWLPAGTGRYTGELFFGEGSRLTVL.

The chain joins TRBV7-9 to TRBJ2-3; D gene uncertain. Trimming stripped 2 bases from V and 0 bases from J, with 6 bases between. The CDR3 sequence is 14 residues long. The V gene's germline CDR1 is SEHNR and CDR2 FQNEAQ (reference sequence). This CDR3 reads CASSLILSTDTQYF. CDR3 DNA sequence: TGTGCCAGCAGCTTAATACTGAGCACAGATACGCAGTATTTT.

This clonotype was picked up a small number of times. The chain joins TRBV2 to TRBJ2-7, with 8 bases fitting TRBD2. Germline V gene sequence: CDR1 SNHLY, CDR2 FYNNEI. V lost 8 bases, J lost 7 bases, and 10 bases stayed unmatched. There are 13 residues in the CDR3. CDR3 residues: CASGAGALGEQYF. The CDR3 nucleotides read TGTGCCAGCGGAGCGGGAGCTCTCGGGGAGCAGTACTTC.

This clonotype was observed at least ten times. The chain carries TRBV6-2 or TRBV6-3 and TRBJ2-7; D is possibly TRBD2 (5 bases). Per the germline V gene, CDR1 is MNHEY and CDR2 is SVGEGT. This CDR3 spans 12 amino acids. Trimming took 11 bases from V and 5 from J, leaving 16 bases between them. CDR3: CASASGSHEQYF. As DNA, the CDR3 is TGTGCCTCCGCCTCGGGGTCCCACGAGCAGTACTTC.

There are many counts of this clonotype. The chain has TRBV6-5 and TRBJ1-6; 7 nucleotides align to TRBD1. Unmatched junction bases numbered 17, after V lost 4 bases and J lost 14 bases. Germline loops: CDR1 MNHEY, CDR2 SVGAGI. The CDR3 extends over 16 amino acids. CDR3 in DNA: TGTGCCAGCAGTTCCGGACAGGATCGATTTTTGGGGGCCCTCCACTTT. It codes for CASSSGQDRFLGALHF.

This clonotype was seen many times. V and J are TRBV3-1 and TRBJ1-4, with a weak D call TRBD1 (6 bases). This CDR3 has 15 amino acids. V lost 3 bases and J 8 bases, leaving 16 bases between the germline ends. CDR1 is LGHDT, CDR2 YNNKEL, per germline (reference sequence). Here the CDR3 reads CASSHLPGEMEKLFF. DNA of the CDR3: TGTGCCAGCAGCCATTTGCCAGGGGAGATGGAAAAACTGTTTTTT.

This clonotype was counted a few times. The chain employs TRBV20-1 and TRBJ2-5, with unresolved D. Germline values: CDR1 DFQATT, CDR2 SNEGSKA (reference sequence). The V end lost 2 bases, the J end lost 3 bases, and 10 bases lay between the germline ends. CDR3 size: 13 residues. Written as DNA, the CDR3 is TGCAGTGCTAGAAGGATTCTGAAAGAGACCCAGTACTTC. It yields the protein CSARRILKETQYF.

In this sample, this clonotype turned up once. V and J are TRBV7-9 and TRBJ2-6, with TRBD1 identical over 7 bases. The CDR3 has 19 amino acids. Germline CDR1 is SEHNR and CDR2 is FQNEAQ (reference sequence). The ends lost 4 bases at V and 0 bases at J; junction bases unmatched: 12. The CDR3 DNA follows: TGTGCCAGCAGCTGGGAGAGGGGACAGACATACTCTGGGGCCAACGTCCTGACTTTC. This encodes CASSWERGQTYSGANVLTF.

As regards this clonotype: This clone may be a read error of a much larger clone one base away. The rearrangement joins TRBV10-3 to TRBJ2-2, with 7 bases aligning to TRBD2. The germline CDR1 and CDR2 sequences are ENHRY and SYGVKD. The CDR3 is 16 residues long. V trimming: 10 bases; J trimming: 3 bases; junction bases outside the gene matches: 14. The CDR3 region has the DNA TGTGCCAGCCAGACCCCACGGGGAGGGGACACCGGGGAGCTGTTTTTT. It encodes CASQTPRGGDTGELFF.

The CDR3 DNA sequence: TGTGCCAGCAGCCATTTGGGACAGGGATACGACGAGCAGTACTTC. It specifies CASSHLGQGYDEQYF. The genes are TRBV7-9 and TRBJ2-7; 9 bases agree with TRBD1. Looked up from germline, CDR1 is SEHNR and CDR2 is FQNEAQ (reference sequence). With 5 bases clipped from V and 5 bases from J, the junction kept 10 bases outside the gene matches. The CDR3 runs 15 residues.

The rearrangement uses TRBV2 and TRBJ2-1; D might be TRBD2 (5 bases). This CDR3 is built from 12 residues. Per the germline V gene, CDR1 is SNHLY and CDR2 is FYNNEI. V lost 6 bases and J lost 7, with 10 bases in between. The CDR3 spells CASRSGKNEQFF. CDR3 DNA: TGTGCCAGCAGATCGGGGAAAAATGAGCAGTTCTTC.